This entry concerns a single T cell receptor beta chain. Per the study methods: Cell counts per sample came from amplifying reference gene primers. Repertoires were generated with immunoSEQ multiplex PCR, while TCRdb's copy carries only in-frame clones and drops some. V and J calls and clone size are as listed in that table; D and trimming were resolved from the DNA. The sample lists around 29,000 clones; 70% to 90% were seen once. These data originate in a study of blood T cell repertoires in COVID-19. The wider study: From the United States, Italy and Spain came samples of acute and convalescent COVID-19. From T cells, B-cell-depleted T cells, or PBMCs came the material, which was cDNA or gDNA.

The germline V gene has CDR1 SGHVS and CDR2 FNYEAQ. The CDR3 spans 16 residues. The ends lost 1 base at V and 2 bases at J; junction bases unmatched: 2. The sequence derives from a human donor in a cohort sampled during active COVID-19. The sample consisted of peripheral blood. V usage is TRBV7-6 and J usage is TRBJ2-5; 12 bases map to TRBD2. CDR3 in amino acids: CASSLELAGGQETQYF. The CDR3 DNA sequence: TGTGCCAGCAGCTTAGAGCTAGCGGGGGGGCAAGAGACCCAGTACTTC.